These T cell receptor beta chains were read from a single sample in a study of blood T cell repertoires in COVID-19. Sequenced by immunoSEQ multiplex PCR; TCRdb stores in-frame clones only, minus some. The sample consists of about 170,000 clones, around 85% of them appearing once. Input material: peripheral blood. The receptors originated from a man older than 75 with COVID-19, enrolled during active disease. Each CDR3 is given with its conserved first and last residue. D genes are given only for firm matches. Clone size is shown for a subset of rows, as once, few, many or a class of expanded clone.

j_call | v_call | clone_size | d_call | cdr3_nt | cdr3_aa
TRBJ1-2 | TRBV6-5 | - | - | TGTGCCAGCAGTAGCAGGGAGGGAAGGGATGGCTACACCTTC | CASSSREGRDGYTF
TRBJ2-1 | TRBV19 | - | TRBD2 | TGTGCCAGTAGTATGGAGCGGGGAAGCTCCTACAATGAGCAGTTCTTC | CASSMERGSSYNEQFF
TRBJ1-3 | TRBV5-6 | - | TRBD1 | TGTGCCAGCAGCCTGACGGACAGGCGATATGGAAACACCATATATTTT | CASSLTDRRYGNTIYF
TRBJ1-5 | TRBV7-2 | few | - | TGTGCCAGCAGCTTAGGGGCAGACTATAGCAATCAGCCCCAGCATTTT | CASSLGADYSNQPQHF
TRBJ1-6 | TRBV4-2 | - | TRBD1 | TGTGCCAGCAGCACTCGGACAGGGTCACATTCACCCCTCCACTTT | CASSTRTGSHSPLHF
TRBJ2-1 | TRBV9 | - | TRBD2 | TGTGCCAGCAGCGTAGCTCTAGGCGGGGGAGGTGAGCAGTTCTTC | CASSVALGGGGEQFF
TRBJ1-2 | TRBV28 | - | TRBD1 | TGTGCCAGCAGTGGACAGGTTGACTATGGCTACACCTTC | CASSGQVDYGYTF
TRBJ1-1 | TRBV2 | - | TRBD1 | TGTGCCAGCAGGGGGGGACAGTACACTGAAGCTTTCTTT | CASRGGQYTEAFF
TRBJ1-4 | TRBV28 | - | TRBD1 | TGTGCCAGCAGTTCAAAACGGGACAGATCATTTGCAACTAATGAAAAACTGTTTTTT | CASSSKRDRSFATNEKLFF
TRBJ2-1 | TRBV12-5 | few | TRBD2 | TGTGCTAGTGCTTCGCGGGAGGTGGTCTTC | CASASREVVF
TRBJ2-5 | TRBV18 | - | - | TGTGCCAGCTCACGGGGGCTCCAAGAGACCCAGTACTTC | CASSRGLQETQYF
TRBJ1-2 | TRBV7-3 | - | TRBD1 | TGTGCCAGCAGCCCCGGGACAGGGTCTGGCTACACCTTC | CASSPGTGSGYTF
TRBJ2-7 | TRBV5-5 | - | - | TGTGCCAGCAGCTTGTTACAGGGTGGCTACGAGCAGTACTTC | CASSLLQGGYEQYF
TRBJ2-7 | TRBV18 | - | TRBD2 | TGTGCCAGCTCTCCCGATTTACTAGCGGGGGGGCAAGAGCAGTACTTC | CASSPDLLAGGQEQYF
TRBJ2-7 | TRBV2 | - | TRBD1 | TGTGCCAGCAGTGCGGGGCCCAGGGGGGAGCAGTACTTC | CASSAGPRGEQYF
TRBJ2-1 | TRBV24-1 | - | TRBD2 | TGTGCCACCAGTGATTTGCATAGCGGGGGACACAATGAGCAGTTCTTC | CATSDLHSGGHNEQFF
TRBJ1-1 | TRBV7-2 | - | - | TGTGCCAGCAGCTTAAACCCAGGGTACACTGAAGCTTTCTTT | CASSLNPGYTEAFF
TRBJ1-5 | TRBV29-1 | few | - | TGCAGCGTTGGTACAAGCAATCAGCCCCAGCATTTT | CSVGTSNQPQHF
TRBJ2-7 | TRBV6-5 | - | - | TGTGCCAGCAGAACAGATACCTACGAGCAGTACTTC | CASRTDTYEQYF
TRBJ1-5 | TRBV5-8 | - | - | TGTGCCAGCAGGGGGCGGGGAGCCGGCGGCAATCAGCCCCAGCATTTT | CASRGRGAGGNQPQHF
TRBJ2-1 | TRBV18 | - | TRBD1 | TGTGCCAGCTCATCCCGGGACAGGGGAGACTACAATGAGCAGTTCTTC | CASSSRDRGDYNEQFF
TRBJ2-7 | TRBV28 | - | TRBD2 | TGTGCCAGCAGCCTCGCGGGCAGCGGGATCTACGAGCAGTACTTC | CASSLAGSGIYEQYF
TRBJ1-1 | TRBV28 | - | TRBD1 | TGTGCCAGCAGTCCTCAGACAGGGGGCACTGAAGCTTTCTTT | CASSPQTGGTEAFF
TRBJ1-4 | TRBV27 | - | TRBD1 | TGTGCCAGCAGTCCATACAGGGGGCGAATTGATGAAAAACTGTTTTTT | CASSPYRGRIDEKLFF
TRBJ2-5 | TRBV4-1 | - | - | TGCGCCAGCAGCCCTACTTTAGCGGCCCAAGAGACCCAGTACTTC | CASSPTLAAQETQYF
TRBJ1-2 | TRBV29-1 | - | - | TGCAGCGTTGGCCTTGGATCAGGGGAGGGGAATGGCTACACCTTC | CSVGLGSGEGNGYTF